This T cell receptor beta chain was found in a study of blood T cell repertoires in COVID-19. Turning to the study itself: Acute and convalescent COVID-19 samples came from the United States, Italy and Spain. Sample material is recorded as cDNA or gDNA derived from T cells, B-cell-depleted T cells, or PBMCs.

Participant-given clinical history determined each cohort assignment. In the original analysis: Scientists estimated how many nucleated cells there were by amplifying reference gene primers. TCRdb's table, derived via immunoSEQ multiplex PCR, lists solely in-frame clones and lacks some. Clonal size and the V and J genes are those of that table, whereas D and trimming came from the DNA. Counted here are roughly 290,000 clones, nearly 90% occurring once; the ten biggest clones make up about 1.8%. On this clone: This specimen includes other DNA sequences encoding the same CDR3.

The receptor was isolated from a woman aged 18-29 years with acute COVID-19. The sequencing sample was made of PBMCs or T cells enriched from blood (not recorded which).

The CDR3 is CASSFGGSYNSPLHF. For the CDR3, the DNA is TGTGCCAGCAGTTTCGGAGGCTCCTATAATTCACCCCTCCACTTT. The rearrangement uses TRBV28 and TRBJ1-6; D unclear. Trimming took off 3 bases at V and 0 bases at J, with 6 bases between the two ends. Germline lookup yields CDR1 MDHEN and CDR2 SYDVKM. The CDR3 is 15 residues long.